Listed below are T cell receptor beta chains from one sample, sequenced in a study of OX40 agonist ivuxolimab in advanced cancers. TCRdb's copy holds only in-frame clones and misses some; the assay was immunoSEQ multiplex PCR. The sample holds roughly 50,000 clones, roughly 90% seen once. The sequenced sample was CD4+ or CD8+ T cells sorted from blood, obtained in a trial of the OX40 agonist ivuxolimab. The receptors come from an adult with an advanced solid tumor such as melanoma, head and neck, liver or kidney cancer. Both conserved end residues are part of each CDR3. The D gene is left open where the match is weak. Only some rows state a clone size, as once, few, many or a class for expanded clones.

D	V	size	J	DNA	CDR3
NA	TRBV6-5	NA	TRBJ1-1	TGTGCCAGCAGGAGTCAGGGTCGCACTGAAGCTTTCTTT	CASRSQGRTEAFF
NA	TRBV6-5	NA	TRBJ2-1	TGTGCCAGCGGGGGTCTCTACAATGAGCAGTTCTTC	CASGGLYNEQFF
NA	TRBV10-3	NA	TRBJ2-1	TGTGCCATCAGTGAGTCGAACGGGAGCTCCTACAATGAGCAGTTCTTC	CAISESNGSSYNEQFF
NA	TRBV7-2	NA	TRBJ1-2	TGTGCCAGCAGCGACAGACCCGGGACCAACTATGGCTACACCTTC	CASSDRPGTNYGYTF
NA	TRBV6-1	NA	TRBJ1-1	TGTGCGACGGCCGACGGTTCGCTAAACACTGAAGCTTTCTTT	CATADGSLNTEAFF
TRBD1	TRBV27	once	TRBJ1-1	TGTGCCAGCAGTCGGACAGGGGGCAGGGTGAACACTGAAGCTTTCTTT	CASSRTGGRVNTEAFF
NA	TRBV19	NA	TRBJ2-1	TGTGCCAGTAGTCTCGGACAGATGGGCTTCTACAATGAGCAGTTCTTC	CASSLGQMGFYNEQFF
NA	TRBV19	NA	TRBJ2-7	TGTGCCAGTAGTCAAGGATCTGGGGACTACGAGCAGTACTTC	CASSQGSGDYEQYF
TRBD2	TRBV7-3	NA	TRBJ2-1	TGTGCCAGCAGCTCCTTGACTAGCGGAGAGCAGTTCTTC	CASSSLTSGEQFF
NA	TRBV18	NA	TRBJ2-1	TGTGCCAGCTCACTCCCGGGACAATATGAGCAGTTCTTC	CASSLPGQYEQFF
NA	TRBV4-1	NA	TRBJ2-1	TGCGCCAGCAGCCTTAACCTTGGGGGAGGCCCTTACAATGAGCAGTTCTTC	CASSLNLGGGPYNEQFF
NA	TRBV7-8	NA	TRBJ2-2	TGTGCCAGCAGCTTAACAGGAGGATCGAACACCGGGGAGCTGTTTTTT	CASSLTGGSNTGELFF
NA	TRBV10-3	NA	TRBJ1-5	TGTGCCATCGAGAGGCAGTATACTAGCAATCAGCCCCAGCATTTT	CAIERQYTSNQPQHF
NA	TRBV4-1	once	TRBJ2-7	TGCGCCAGCAGCCTCCAAGATTTTACATCGTACGAGCAGTACTTC	CASSLQDFTSYEQYF
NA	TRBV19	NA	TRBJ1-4	TGTGCCAGTATGAGGGAGCCTGCAACTAATGAAAAACTGTTTTTT	CASMREPATNEKLFF
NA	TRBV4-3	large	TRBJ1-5	TGCGCCAGCAGCCAAATCTGGAGGTGGAATCAGCCCCAGCATTTT	CASSQIWRWNQPQHF
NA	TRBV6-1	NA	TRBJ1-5	TGTGCCAGCCAGAGGACGGTGTATCAGCCCCAGCATTTT	CASQRTVYQPQHF
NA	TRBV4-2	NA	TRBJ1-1	TGTGCCGGCAGCAGCGGTGGGTGGACTGAAGCTTTCTTT	CAGSSGGWTEAFF
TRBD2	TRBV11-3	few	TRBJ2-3	TGTGCCAGCAGCCCCCGGACTAGCGGGACAACAGATACGCAGTATTTT	CASSPRTSGTTDTQYF
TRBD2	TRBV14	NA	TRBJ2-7	TGTGCCAGCAGCCAAGATTTCGGACTAGGGCGCGAGCAGTACTTC	CASSQDFGLGREQYF
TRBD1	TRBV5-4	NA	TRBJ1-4	TGTGCCAGCAGCTTGACAGGGGGCTCAACTAATGAAAAACTGTTTTTT	CASSLTGGSTNEKLFF
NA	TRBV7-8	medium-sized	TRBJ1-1	TGTGCCAGCAGCTCGTGGGCCTCCGGCGGGGCTGAAGCTTTCTTT	CASSSWASGGAEAFF
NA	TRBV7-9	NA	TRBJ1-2	TGTGCCAGCAGCCCCCGGGACGGAGGCCTTTATGGCTACACCTTC	CASSPRDGGLYGYTF
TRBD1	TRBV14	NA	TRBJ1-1	TGTGCCAGCAGCCAAGCGAGGGGGACAGGGGGCTTAGTGAACACTGAAGCTTTCTTT	CASSQARGTGGLVNTEAFF
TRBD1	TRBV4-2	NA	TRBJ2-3	TGTGCCAGCAGCCAAGAACAGGGGTCCTACACAGATACGCAGTATTTT	CASSQEQGSYTDTQYF
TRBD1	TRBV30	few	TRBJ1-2	TGTGCCTGGAGTCGGGACAGGGAAACATACGGCTACACCTTC	CAWSRDRETYGYTF
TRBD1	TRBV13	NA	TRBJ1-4	TGTGCCAGCAGCGGCGAGGGGGCCGGGGAAAAACTGTTTTTT	CASSGEGAGEKLFF
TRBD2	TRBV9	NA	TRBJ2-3	TGTGCCAGCAGCGTAGGGGGAGGGGAGGCGCAGTATTTT	CASSVGGGEAQYF
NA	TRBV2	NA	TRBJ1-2	TGTGCCAGCAGTGACACTAACTATGGCTACACCTTC	CASSDTNYGYTF
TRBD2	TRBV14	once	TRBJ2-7	TGTGCCAGCAGCCAAGTTCTTTCAGCGGGGTTGGGTTACGAGCAGTACTTC	CASSQVLSAGLGYEQYF
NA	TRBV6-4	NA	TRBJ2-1	TGTGCCAGCAGTGTCTCCGCCTTTTCCTACAATGAGCAGTTCTTC	CASSVSAFSYNEQFF
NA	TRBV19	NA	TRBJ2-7	TGTGCCAGTAGTATAGGATCAGGGTCTGGCTACGAGCAGTACTTC	CASSIGSGSGYEQYF
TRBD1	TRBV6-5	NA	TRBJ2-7	TGTGCCAGCAGTCCAGGACAGGGCAAATACGAGCAGTACTTC	CASSPGQGKYEQYF
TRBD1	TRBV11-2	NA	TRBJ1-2	TGTGCCAGCAGCTTAGATCTAAAGGGACAGCCCCTTGGGGACTATGGCTACACCTTC	CASSLDLKGQPLGDYGYTF
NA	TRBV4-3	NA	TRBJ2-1	TGCGCCAGCAGCGCTAAGAACCGGGCCGATAATGAGCAGTTCTTC	CASSAKNRADNEQFF
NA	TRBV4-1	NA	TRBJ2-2	TGCGCCAGCAGCCCAAGGGGGTCGGGGGAGCTGTTTTTT	CASSPRGSGELFF
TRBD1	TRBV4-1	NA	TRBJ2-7	TGCGCCAGCAGTCCCGGGACAGGGGGCTACGAGCAGTACTTC	CASSPGTGGYEQYF